This entry describes one T cell receptor (beta chain). The data were taken from a study of blood T cell repertoires in COVID-19. Overall study context: PBMCs, B-cell-depleted T cells, or T cells provided the cDNA or gDNA that made up the material.

Trimming shortened V by 2 bases and J by 2 bases, and 11 bases separated the two germline ends. Per germline, CDR1 GTSNPN and CDR2 SVGIG (reference sequence). The CDR3 loop spans 14 amino acids. TCRdb keeps only in-frame clones here, not all; method: immunoSEQ multiplex PCR. The profile shows more than 95,000 clones, roughly 87% of them singletons. The sample was peripheral blood. The rearrangement uses TRBV30 and TRBJ2-3; tentative D call: TRBD2 (6 bases). The source of this sequence is a man in his fifties or sixties with acute or convalescent COVID-19. The CDR3: CAWSRVADTDTQYF. The CDR3 DNA reads TGTGCCTGGAGTAGGGTAGCGGACACAGATACGCAGTATTTT. The whole variable domain, filled in from reference TRBV30 and TRBJ2-3, reads SQTIHQWPATLVQPVGSPLSLECTVEGTSNPNLYWYRQAAGRGLQLLFYSVGIGQISSEVPQNLSASRPQDRQFILSSKKLLLSDSGFYLCAWSRVADTDTQYFGPGTRLTVL.